This T cell receptor (beta chain) comes out of a study of CD8+ T cells in alopecia areata. The treatment here: oral pan-JAK inhibitor, 5-10 mg twice daily. Samples from alopecia areata patients were lesional scalp punch biopsies and peripheral blood. Germline V gene lookup returns CDR1 GTSNPN and CDR2 SVGIG (reference sequence). This CDR3 spans 13 amino acids. Trimming stripped 3 bases from V and 9 bases from J, with 15 bases between. Extraction and reverse transcription of RNA yielded cDNA as the sequencing template. Generated by immunoSEQ multiplex PCR, the TCRdb table keeps only in-frame clones and is missing some. The sample includes about 210,000 clones, about three fifths of them seen just once.

This sequence was found in a human donor with alopecia areata. V gene TRBV30 combines with J gene TRBJ2-4; D gene ambiguous. The sequences come from CD4+ T cells sorted from blood, collected at week 4, from a patient treated with tofacitinib. The CDR3 DNA reads as TGTGCCTGGAGAGCAAAGGACGTCCGCATTCAGTACTTC. Translated: CAWRAKDVRIQYF.